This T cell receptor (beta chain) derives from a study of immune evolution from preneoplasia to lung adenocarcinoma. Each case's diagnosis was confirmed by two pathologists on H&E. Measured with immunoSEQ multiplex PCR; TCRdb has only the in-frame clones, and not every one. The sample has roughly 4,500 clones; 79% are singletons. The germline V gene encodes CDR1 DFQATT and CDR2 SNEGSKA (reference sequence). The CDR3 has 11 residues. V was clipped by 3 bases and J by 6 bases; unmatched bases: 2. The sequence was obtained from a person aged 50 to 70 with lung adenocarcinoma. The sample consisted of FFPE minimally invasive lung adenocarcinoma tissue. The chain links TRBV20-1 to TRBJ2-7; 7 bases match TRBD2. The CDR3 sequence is CSASRGSEQYF. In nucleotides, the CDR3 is TGCAGTGCTAGCCGCGGGAGCGAGCAGTACTTC.